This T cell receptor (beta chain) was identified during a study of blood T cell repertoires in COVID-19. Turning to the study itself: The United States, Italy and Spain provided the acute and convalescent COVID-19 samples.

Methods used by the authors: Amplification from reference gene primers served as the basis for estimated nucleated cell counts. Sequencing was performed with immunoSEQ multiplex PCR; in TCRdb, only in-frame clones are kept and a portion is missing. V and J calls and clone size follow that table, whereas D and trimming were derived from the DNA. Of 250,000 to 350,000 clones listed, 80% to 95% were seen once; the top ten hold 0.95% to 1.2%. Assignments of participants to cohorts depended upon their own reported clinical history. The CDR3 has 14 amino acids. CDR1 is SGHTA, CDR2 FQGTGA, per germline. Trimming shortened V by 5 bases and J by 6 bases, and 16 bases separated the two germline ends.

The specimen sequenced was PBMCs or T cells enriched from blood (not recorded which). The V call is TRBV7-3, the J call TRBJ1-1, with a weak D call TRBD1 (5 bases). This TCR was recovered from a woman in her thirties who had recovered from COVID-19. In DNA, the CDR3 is TGTGCCAGCAGCCCTGGGGGAGGCAGACCTGAAGCTTTCTTT. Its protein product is CASSPGGGRPEAFF.